The clone carrying this TCR beta chain has only a few counts. Its matching antigen is unknown. The data originate from a study of beta chain features in type 1 diabetes. Whole-study context: On cell yields, gender and age, patients and healthy donors were similar.

General study results and limits: Amplification by PCR could prefer shorter templates, with the same effect in patients and controls. Researchers report that Type 1 diabetes patients had moderately but significantly shorter TCRB CDR3s across all four CD4+ subsets. Patients with type 1 diabetes carried fewer insertions and had more deletions at their VDJ junctions.

Over 95% purity was reached by all sorted populations. Germline CDR1 SGHDT, CDR2 YYEEEE. V was trimmed by 2 bases and J by 15 bases, leaving 21 bases between them. This CDR3 has 14 amino acids. Reverse transcribing all isolated RNA meant expressed TCRB transcripts were sequenced. Using immunoSEQ multiplex PCR, the repertoire was profiled, and TCRdb retains in-frame clones only, with some absent. Of roughly 730,000 clones detected, about an eighth appear once; the ten largest clones hold less than 0.025%. Sequences were obtained from naive CD4+ T cells from blood. This chain joins TRBV5-6 and TRBJ2-1; D is perhaps TRBD1 (6 bases). The source is a man aged 18-30 years with type 1 diabetes. The CDR3 DNA reads TGTGCCAGCAGCTTCCGACAGGTCGGTATAGTCCCGTTCTTC. This translates into CASSFRQVGIVPFF.